Listed below are T cell receptor beta chains from one sample, sequenced in a study of T-cell memory formation after mild COVID-19. MiXCR was run by TCRdb on the 5' RACE reads, yielding one entry per CDR3 protein. The sample lists over 250,000 distinct CDR3 sequences; around 15% were seen once. Sequenced sample: PBMCs or a T cell subset sorted from them (not recorded which). These receptors were obtained from a young man who had mild COVID-19 (a few samples of this study predate the infection). Cell type and time point are not known. Each CDR3 is given with its conserved first and last residue. A D gene is named only where the DNA matches it firmly. Where a row states a size, it is once, few, many or the class of an expanded clone; other rows omit it.

clone size: NA; D gene: NA; V gene: TRBV6-5; J gene: TRBJ2-1; CDR3 DNA: TGTGCCAGCAGAGAACGGGGCCACCCTAATGAGCAGTTCTTC; CDR3 protein: CASRERGHPNEQFF
clone size: NA; D gene: NA; V gene: TRBV4-3; J gene: TRBJ2-2; CDR3 DNA: TGCGCCAGCAGCCGAGACACACCCACCGGGGAGCTGTTTTTT; CDR3 protein: CASSRDTPTGELFF
clone size: few; D gene: NA; V gene: TRBV18; J gene: TRBJ1-2; CDR3 DNA: TGTGCCAGCTCACGGCGATCCCTTTATGGCTACACCTTC; CDR3 protein: CASSRRSLYGYTF
clone size: NA; D gene: NA; V gene: TRBV25-1; J gene: TRBJ2-7; CDR3 DNA: TGTGCCAGCAGTAACGGTCGGGCCTACGAGCAGTACTTC; CDR3 protein: CASSNGRAYEQYF
clone size: few; D gene: NA; V gene: TRBV12-3/TRBV12-4; J gene: TRBJ2-3; CDR3 DNA: TGTGCCAGCGGAAAAACAGATACGCAGTATTTT; CDR3 protein: CASGKTDTQYF
clone size: NA; D gene: NA; V gene: TRBV10-3; J gene: TRBJ2-6; CDR3 DNA: TGTGCCATCATGGGGCGCAAAGAGGTTTCTGGGGCCAACGTCCTGACTTTC; CDR3 protein: CAIMGRKEVSGANVLTF
clone size: many; D gene: TRBD1; V gene: TRBV7-9; J gene: TRBJ1-4; CDR3 DNA: TGTGCCAGCAGCTCACAGGGGGTGATAGAAAAACTGTTTTTT; CDR3 protein: CASSSQGVIEKLFF
clone size: few; D gene: NA; V gene: TRBV10-3; J gene: TRBJ2-7; CDR3 DNA: TGTGCCATCAGTGGGAAGGACGAGCAGTACTTC; CDR3 protein: CAISGKDEQYF
clone size: NA; D gene: NA; V gene: TRBV7-2; J gene: TRBJ1-1; CDR3 DNA: TGTGCCAGCGCCAGACAGATGAACACTGAAGCTTTCTTT; CDR3 protein: CASARQMNTEAFF
clone size: NA; D gene: TRBD2; V gene: TRBV12-3/TRBV12-4; J gene: TRBJ2-3; CDR3 DNA: TGTGCCAGCACCTTAGCGGGGGGGCGAGATACGCAGTATTTT; CDR3 protein: CASTLAGGRDTQYF
clone size: few; D gene: TRBD2; V gene: TRBV29-1; J gene: TRBJ2-2; CDR3 DNA: TGCAGCGTTGGGGACCGGGGGGGCAGGCTGTTTTTT; CDR3 protein: CSVGDRGGRLFF
clone size: few; D gene: NA; V gene: TRBV7-9; J gene: TRBJ1-1; CDR3 DNA: TGTGCCGGGTCGGGGTCTATGAACACTGAAGCTTTCTTT; CDR3 protein: CAGSGSMNTEAFF
clone size: few; D gene: NA; V gene: TRBV12-3/TRBV12-4; J gene: TRBJ2-3; CDR3 DNA: TGTGCCAGCACGCCCCGCGTTTTTGCAGATACGCAGTATTTT; CDR3 protein: CASTPRVFADTQYF
clone size: NA; D gene: NA; V gene: TRBV5-1; J gene: TRBJ2-7; CDR3 DNA: TGCGCCAGCAGCCCCGGGGCTAGCACCAACTACGAGCAGTACTTC; CDR3 protein: CASSPGASTNYEQYF
clone size: few; D gene: NA; V gene: TRBV24-1; J gene: TRBJ2-6; CDR3 DNA: TGTGCCACCAGTCCGGCTGGCTCTGGGGCCAACGTCCTGACTTTC; CDR3 protein: CATSPAGSGANVLTF
clone size: NA; D gene: NA; V gene: TRBV20-1; J gene: TRBJ1-1; CDR3 DNA: TGCAGTGCTAGACCATTACAGGGAGAAACGGAAGCTTTCTTT; CDR3 protein: CSARPLQGETEAFF
clone size: few; D gene: NA; V gene: TRBV5-1; J gene: TRBJ2-5; CDR3 DNA: TGCGCCAGTAGGAGCCTTGGGGGGCCCCAAGAGACCCAGTACTTC; CDR3 protein: CASRSLGGPQETQYF
clone size: few; D gene: TRBD1; V gene: TRBV7-3; J gene: TRBJ2-7; CDR3 DNA: TGTGCCAGCAGCTGGACAGGGCGGGACGAGCAGTACTTC; CDR3 protein: CASSWTGRDEQYF
clone size: few; D gene: NA; V gene: TRBV20-1; J gene: TRBJ1-2; CDR3 DNA: TGCAGTGCCCCCGCCCGGGGGAGTGGGAAACTAGGGGGAAACTATGGCTACACCTTC; CDR3 protein: CSAPARGSGKLGGNYGYTF
clone size: NA; D gene: NA; V gene: TRBV30; J gene: TRBJ1-1; CDR3 DNA: TGTGCCTGGAGTCGTAGGGGCACTGAAGCTTTCTTT; CDR3 protein: CAWSRRGTEAFF
clone size: NA; D gene: NA; V gene: TRBV5-1; J gene: TRBJ2-1; CDR3 DNA: TGCGCCAGCAGCCCCGGTCGGACCTCCTACAATGAGCAGTTCTTC; CDR3 protein: CASSPGRTSYNEQFF
clone size: NA; D gene: TRBD1; V gene: TRBV28; J gene: TRBJ2-2; CDR3 DNA: TGTGCCAGCAACTACCCTCTGGACAGGGGAAAACGAGGCGGGGAGCTGTTTTTT; CDR3 protein: CASNYPLDRGKRGGELFF
clone size: NA; D gene: NA; V gene: TRBV4-2; J gene: TRBJ2-7; CDR3 DNA: TGTGCCAGCAGCCAAAGCTCCCTCCACGAGCAGTACTTC; CDR3 protein: CASSQSSLHEQYF
clone size: NA; D gene: TRBD1; V gene: TRBV7-2; J gene: TRBJ2-5; CDR3 DNA: TGTGCCAGCAGCTGGGGACAGGAAGAGACCCAGTACTTC; CDR3 protein: CASSWGQEETQYF
clone size: NA; D gene: TRBD2; V gene: TRBV12-3/TRBV12-4; J gene: TRBJ2-1; CDR3 DNA: TGTGCCAGCAGCGGAGGGACTAGCGGGGGACGGGAGCAGTTCTTC; CDR3 protein: CASSGGTSGGREQFF
clone size: NA; D gene: NA; V gene: TRBV6-5; J gene: TRBJ2-1; CDR3 DNA: TGTGCCAGCAGCCCCTTGGGTGCCTCTGGGCAGTTCTTC; CDR3 protein: CASSPLGASGQFF
clone size: NA; D gene: TRBD1; V gene: TRBV28; J gene: TRBJ2-3; CDR3 DNA: TGTGCCAGCAGAGCCCGGGACAGGGGCCCAGATACGCAGTATTTT; CDR3 protein: CASRARDRGPDTQYF
clone size: NA; D gene: NA; V gene: TRBV18; J gene: TRBJ2-3; CDR3 DNA: TGTGCCAGCTCACCCTCCGCATCCCCGGCGGATACGCAGTATTTT; CDR3 protein: CASSPSASPADTQYF
clone size: NA; D gene: NA; V gene: TRBV7-2; J gene: TRBJ1-1; CDR3 DNA: TGTGCCAGCAGCCCGCTATCTTGGGCTGAAGCTTTCTTT; CDR3 protein: CASSPLSWAEAFF
clone size: few; D gene: NA; V gene: TRBV7-2; J gene: TRBJ2-5; CDR3 DNA: TGTGCCAGCAGCTTATCACTAGTTCAAGAGACCCAGTACTTC; CDR3 protein: CASSLSLVQETQYF
clone size: few; D gene: TRBD1; V gene: TRBV5-5; J gene: TRBJ1-2; CDR3 DNA: TGTGCCAGCAGCAAAGGGACAGACTATGGCTACACCTTC; CDR3 protein: CASSKGTDYGYTF
clone size: NA; D gene: TRBD2; V gene: TRBV7-3; J gene: TRBJ2-1; CDR3 DNA: TGTGCCAGCAGCCCCCCGGGGGGGGGAGAGCAGTTCTTC; CDR3 protein: CASSPPGGGEQFF
clone size: NA; D gene: TRBD1; V gene: TRBV24-1; J gene: TRBJ1-5; CDR3 DNA: TGTGCCACCAGTGAGGCAACAGGGGTTTGGAATCAGCCCCAGCATTTT; CDR3 protein: CATSEATGVWNQPQHF
clone size: NA; D gene: TRBD2; V gene: TRBV4-1; J gene: TRBJ2-5; CDR3 DNA: TGCGCCAGCAGCCAAGATACCAGCGGGGGGCCGGTAGAGACCCAGTACTTC; CDR3 protein: CASSQDTSGGPVETQYF
clone size: few; D gene: NA; V gene: TRBV15; J gene: TRBJ1-1; CDR3 DNA: TGTGCCACCAGCAGAGACGTTTCTGATGAAGCTTTCTTT; CDR3 protein: CATSRDVSDEAFF
clone size: few; D gene: NA; V gene: TRBV6-6; J gene: TRBJ1-5; CDR3 DNA: TGTGCCAGCAGTCACTCCGGGACGGCCCAGCCCCAGCATTTT; CDR3 protein: CASSHSGTAQPQHF
clone size: few; D gene: NA; V gene: TRBV4-3; J gene: TRBJ1-2; CDR3 DNA: TGCGCCAGCAGCCAAGACCGGGGGGCAGGGAATGGCTACACCTTC; CDR3 protein: CASSQDRGAGNGYTF
clone size: once; D gene: NA; V gene: TRBV5-8; J gene: TRBJ1-2; CDR3 DNA: TGTGCCAGCAGCTTTGTGGAATCGGAAATCTATGGCTACACCTTC; CDR3 protein: CASSFVESEIYGYTF
clone size: NA; D gene: NA; V gene: TRBV6-5; J gene: TRBJ2-3; CDR3 DNA: TGTGCCAGCAGTTACGGGGGGGGGCCCCCCACAGATACGCAGTATTTT; CDR3 protein: CASSYGGGPPTDTQYF
clone size: NA; D gene: NA; V gene: TRBV4-3; J gene: TRBJ2-3; CDR3 DNA: TGCGCCAGCAGCCAGCGGTGGGGACACACAGATACGCAGTATTTT; CDR3 protein: CASSQRWGHTDTQYF
clone size: NA; D gene: NA; V gene: TRBV5-5; J gene: TRBJ1-2; CDR3 DNA: TGTGCCAGCAGCCCCGTGGGGAGCCGAGCTAACTATGGCTACACCTTC; CDR3 protein: CASSPVGSRANYGYTF
clone size: few; D gene: TRBD1; V gene: TRBV5-8; J gene: TRBJ2-2; CDR3 DNA: TGTGCCAGCAGCTTGGACAGGGGCCATTCAAACACCGGGGAGCTGTTTTTT; CDR3 protein: CASSLDRGHSNTGELFF
clone size: many; D gene: NA; V gene: TRBV7-6; J gene: TRBJ2-3; CDR3 DNA: TGTGCCAGCAGCTTTTCTAACAGAGGCCGAGATACGCAGTATTTT; CDR3 protein: CASSFSNRGRDTQYF
clone size: NA; D gene: TRBD1; V gene: TRBV7-7; J gene: TRBJ2-7; CDR3 DNA: TGTGCCAGCAGCCAACGACAGGGGACCGAGCAGTACTTC; CDR3 protein: CASSQRQGTEQYF
clone size: many; D gene: TRBD2; V gene: TRBV5-1; J gene: TRBJ2-5; CDR3 DNA: TGCGCCAGCAGGAGCGGGGTTGGTAGACAAGAGACCCAGTACTTC; CDR3 protein: CASRSGVGRQETQYF
clone size: few; D gene: NA; V gene: TRBV29-1; J gene: TRBJ2-7; CDR3 DNA: TGCAGCGTTGATCTGGGTGTTAACGAGCAGTACTTC; CDR3 protein: CSVDLGVNEQYF
clone size: many; D gene: NA; V gene: TRBV11-2; J gene: TRBJ2-5; CDR3 DNA: TGTGCCAGCGGGTGGGGCACGGGGGAGACCCAGTACTTC; CDR3 protein: CASGWGTGETQYF
clone size: many; D gene: NA; V gene: TRBV9; J gene: TRBJ1-4; CDR3 DNA: TGTGCCAGCAGCGAGGAGGGGGTCGGAAAACTGTTTTTT; CDR3 protein: CASSEEGVGKLFF
clone size: few; D gene: NA; V gene: TRBV7-2; J gene: TRBJ2-2; CDR3 DNA: TGTGCCAGCAGCTTAGCATGGCCCGCGAACACCGGGGAGCTGTTTTTT; CDR3 protein: CASSLAWPANTGELFF
clone size: once; D gene: NA; V gene: TRBV4-3; J gene: TRBJ2-5; CDR3 DNA: TGCGCCAGCAGCCAAAACTGGCACAGGGAGAAGACCCAGTACTTC; CDR3 protein: CASSQNWHREKTQYF
clone size: few; D gene: NA; V gene: TRBV5-1; J gene: TRBJ1-2; CDR3 DNA: TGCGCCAGCAGCTTGGATGGGGGGTTCTATGGCTACACCTTC; CDR3 protein: CASSLDGGFYGYTF
clone size: few; D gene: NA; V gene: TRBV20-1; J gene: TRBJ2-1; CDR3 DNA: TGCAGTGCTAATCGGGGGGCACCCTACAATGAGCAGTTCTTC; CDR3 protein: CSANRGAPYNEQFF
clone size: NA; D gene: NA; V gene: TRBV7-9; J gene: TRBJ2-3; CDR3 DNA: TGTGCCGGGGGGACTTCGGAAGCGGATACGCAGTATTTT; CDR3 protein: CAGGTSEADTQYF